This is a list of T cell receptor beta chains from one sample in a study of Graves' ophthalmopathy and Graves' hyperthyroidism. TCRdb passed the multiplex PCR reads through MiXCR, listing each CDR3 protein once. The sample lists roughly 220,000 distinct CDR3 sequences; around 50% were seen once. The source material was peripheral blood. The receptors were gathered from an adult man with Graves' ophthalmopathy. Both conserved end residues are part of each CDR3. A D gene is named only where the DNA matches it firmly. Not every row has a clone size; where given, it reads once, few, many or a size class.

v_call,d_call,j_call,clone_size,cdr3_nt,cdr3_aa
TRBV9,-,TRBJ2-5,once,TGTGCCAGCAGCGTAGCAGGCACCGTGGGGCAAGAGACCCAGTACTTC,CASSVAGTVGQETQYF
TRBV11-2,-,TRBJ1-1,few,TGTGCCAGCAGCTTAGACAACCTTTACACTGAAGCTTTCTTT,CASSLDNLYTEAFF
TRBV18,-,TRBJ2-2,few,TGTGCCAGCTCACCAGCGGTCGGGGAGCTGTTTTTT,CASSPAVGELFF
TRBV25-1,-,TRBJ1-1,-,TGTGCCAGCAGTGTACGGGGGAACACTGAAGCTTTCTTT,CASSVRGNTEAFF
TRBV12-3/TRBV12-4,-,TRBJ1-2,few,TGTGCCAGCAGGAGGACGTATCCAGACTATGGCTACACCTTC,CASRRTYPDYGYTF
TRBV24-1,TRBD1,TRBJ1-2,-,TGTGCCACCAGTGATTTAAGGACAGGGGTTGGCTACACCTTC,CATSDLRTGVGYTF
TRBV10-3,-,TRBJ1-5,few,TGTGCCAGCATGTCCACGAGCAATCAGCCCCAGCATTTT,CASMSTSNQPQHF
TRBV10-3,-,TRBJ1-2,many,TGTGCCATCAGTGAAAGGACGGAAATTTATGGCTACACCTTC,CAISERTEIYGYTF
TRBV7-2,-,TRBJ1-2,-,TGTGCCAGCAGCCCTGCCCCTCCGGACAGACATGGCTACACCTTC,CASSPAPPDRHGYTF
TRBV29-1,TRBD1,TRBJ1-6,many,TGCAGCGTGGGGGCCGGGACAGAGGGTGGACCCCTCCACTTT,CSVGAGTEGGPLHF
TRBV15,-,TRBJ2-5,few,TGTGCCACCAGCAGACCCACGGGGGGCGCGGAGACCCAGTACTTC,CATSRPTGGAETQYF
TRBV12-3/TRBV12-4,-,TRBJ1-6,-,TGTGCCAGCAGTTTGGAAGGAAATAGTTCACCCCTCCACTTT,CASSLEGNSSPLHF
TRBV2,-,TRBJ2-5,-,TGTGCCAGCAGTTTATCGAGGACGGGGGAGACCCAGTACTTC,CASSLSRTGETQYF
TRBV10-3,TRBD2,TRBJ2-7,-,TGTGCCATCAGTGATCGACTAGCGGGGGGTACCTACGAGCAGTACTTC,CAISDRLAGGTYEQYF
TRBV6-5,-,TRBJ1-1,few,TGTGCCAGCACCCCGACAGAATTGAACACTGAAGCTTTCTTT,CASTPTELNTEAFF
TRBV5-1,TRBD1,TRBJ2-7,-,TGCGCCAGCAGCATCGCCGGGACAGGGGCTTCCTACGAGCAGTACTTC,CASSIAGTGASYEQYF
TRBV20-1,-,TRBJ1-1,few,TGCAGTGCTAGTCGGACGACAGCTAACACTGAAGCTTTCTTT,CSASRTTANTEAFF
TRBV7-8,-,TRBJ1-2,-,TGTGCCAGCGGCTCCGTACCGAGACAGTCCTATGGCTACACCTTC,CASGSVPRQSYGYTF
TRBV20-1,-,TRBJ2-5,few,TGCAGTGCTAGGCCGGGACGGATCCAAGAGACCCAGTACTTC,CSARPGRIQETQYF
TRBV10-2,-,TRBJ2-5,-,TGCGCCAGCAGCCAGGGGACTTGGGAGACCCAGTACTTC,CASSQGTWETQYF
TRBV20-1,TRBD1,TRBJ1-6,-,TGCAGTGCCCTGGGACAGGGGAATTCACCCCTCCACTTT,CSALGQGNSPLHF
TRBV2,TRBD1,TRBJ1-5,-,TGTGCCAGTGGATTGGCTCCTGACAGGGAGTTGCAGCCCCAGCATTTT,CASGLAPDRELQPQHF
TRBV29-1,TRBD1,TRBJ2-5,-,TGCAGCGTTGAAGATCGCCGGACAGGGATAGGGGAGACCCAGTACTTC,CSVEDRRTGIGETQYF
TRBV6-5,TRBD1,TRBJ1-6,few,TGTGCCAGCAATCAGGGGGAATCACCCCTCCACTTT,CASNQGESPLHF
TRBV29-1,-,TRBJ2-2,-,TGCAGCGTTGAAGACGGCCGGACAGAGAACACCGGGGAGCTGTTTTTT,CSVEDGRTENTGELFF
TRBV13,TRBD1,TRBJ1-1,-,TGTGCCAGCAGCTTAGGGGACAGGGAAGGCGCTGAAGCTTTCTTT,CASSLGDREGAEAFF
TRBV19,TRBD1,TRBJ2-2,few,TGTGCCAGCAGAGGACAGGGCGGCACCGGGGAGCTGTTTTTT,CASRGQGGTGELFF
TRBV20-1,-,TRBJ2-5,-,TGCAGTGCATCGACAGGATCTGAGACCCAGTACTTC,CSASTGSETQYF
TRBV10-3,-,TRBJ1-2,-,TGTGCCAGCAGCCAGGGACAACTGGGCTACACCTTC,CASSQGQLGYTF
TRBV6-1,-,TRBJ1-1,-,TGTGCCACCGAAAGATCCGGGCTTATCGACAAAGCTTTCTTT,CATERSGLIDKAFF
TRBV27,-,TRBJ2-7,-,TGTGCCAGCAGTCCTCATGACGGCTACGAGCAGTACTTC,CASSPHDGYEQYF
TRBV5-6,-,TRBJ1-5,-,TGTGCCAGCAGCTTGGGGGTCCCTAGCAATCAGCCCCAGCATTTT,CASSLGVPSNQPQHF
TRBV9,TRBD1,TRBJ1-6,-,TGTGCCAGCAGCCGGACAGGGGGGGATTCACCCCTCCACTTT,CASSRTGGDSPLHF
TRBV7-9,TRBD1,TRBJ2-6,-,TGTGCCAGCAGCTTAACCGGGACAGCTGGGGCCAACGTCCTGACTTTC,CASSLTGTAGANVLTF
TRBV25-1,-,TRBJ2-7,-,TGTGCCAGCAGTGAATCGGGGACACTAACCTACGAGCAGTACTTC,CASSESGTLTYEQYF
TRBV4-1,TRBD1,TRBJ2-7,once,TGCGCCAGCAGGTATAGGCAGGGGGCCTTCGAGCAGTACTTC,CASRYRQGAFEQYF
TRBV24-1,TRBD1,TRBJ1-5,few,TGTGCCACCAGTGATCCGGGACAGGGCACCAATCAGCCCCAGCATTTT,CATSDPGQGTNQPQHF
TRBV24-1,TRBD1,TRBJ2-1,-,TGTGCCACCAGTGATAACAGGGGGTCCTACAATGAGCAGTTCTTC,CATSDNRGSYNEQFF
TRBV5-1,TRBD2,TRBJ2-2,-,TGCGCCAGCAGCTTCCTAGCGGGAGGGAGAACCGGGGAGCTGTTTTTT,CASSFLAGGRTGELFF
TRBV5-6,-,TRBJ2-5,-,TGTGCCAGCAGCTCGCAAGGACGCGGACAAGAGACCCAGTACTTC,CASSSQGRGQETQYF
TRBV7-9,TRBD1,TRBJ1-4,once,TGTGCCAGCGTGGGGTCCGGGACAGGGACTGAAAAACTGTTTTTT,CASVGSGTGTEKLFF
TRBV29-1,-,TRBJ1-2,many,TGCAGCGTTAGGGCGGACGTGGGCTACACCTTC,CSVRADVGYTF
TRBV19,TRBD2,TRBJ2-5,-,TGTGCCAGTAGTATCCAACTAGCGGGGGGAGAGACCCAGTACTTC,CASSIQLAGGETQYF
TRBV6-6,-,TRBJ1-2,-,TGTGCCAGCGCAGGTTACTATGGCTACACCTTC,CASAGYYGYTF
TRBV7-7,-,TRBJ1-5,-,TGTGCTAGCAGTCAGGAAGCTAATCAGCCCCAGCATTTT,CASSQEANQPQHF
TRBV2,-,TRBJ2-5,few,TGTGCCACCCCATCAGGACACAGGGAGACCCAGTACTTC,CATPSGHRETQYF
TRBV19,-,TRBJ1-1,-,TGTGCCAGTAGTCGCGGGACCGAGGGCACTGAAGCTTTCTTT,CASSRGTEGTEAFF
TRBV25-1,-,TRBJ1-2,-,TGTGCCAGCAGCCTCGGCCAGCCAGAGGGCTACACCTTC,CASSLGQPEGYTF
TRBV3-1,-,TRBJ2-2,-,TGTGCCAGCAGTGAAGGTCAGGACACCGGGGAGCTGTTTTTT,CASSEGQDTGELFF
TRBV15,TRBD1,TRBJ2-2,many,TGTGCCACCAGCAGGGGACAGGGGACCGGGGAGCTGTTTTTT,CATSRGQGTGELFF
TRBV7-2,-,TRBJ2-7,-,TGTGCCAGCAGCTTGATGGCATTCTCCTACGAGCAGTACTTC,CASSLMAFSYEQYF
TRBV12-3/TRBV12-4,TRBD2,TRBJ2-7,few,TGTGCCAGCAGTTCCCCGGGACTACTTTACGAGCAGTACTTC,CASSSPGLLYEQYF
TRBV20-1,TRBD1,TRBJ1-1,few,TGCAGTGCTACTAGACAGGGGGGTACTGAAGCTTTCTTT,CSATRQGGTEAFF
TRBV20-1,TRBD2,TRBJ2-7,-,TGCAGTGCTTTTAGCGGGGGCGTCTCTTACGAGCAGTACTTC,CSAFSGGVSYEQYF
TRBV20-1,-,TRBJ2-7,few,TGCAGTGCTAGAGATGGGGAGGGGGGTCTCAACGAGCAGTACTTC,CSARDGEGGLNEQYF
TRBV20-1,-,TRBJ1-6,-,TGCAGTGCTAGAGAACAACCAGCGGGTTCACCCCTCCACTTT,CSAREQPAGSPLHF
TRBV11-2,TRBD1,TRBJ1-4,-,TGTGCCAGCAGCTTTTGGACAGGGGGCCTTAATGAAAAACTGTTTTTT,CASSFWTGGLNEKLFF